This record concerns one T cell receptor (beta chain) sequence. Its antigen is as yet unknown. The sample comes from a study of cytomegalovirus exposure and HLA in healthy donors. V was pared by 6 bases and J by 6 bases, with 6 bases of the junction left unmatched. This CDR3 is built from 13 residues. Germline V lookup: CDR1 SNHLY, CDR2 FYNNEI. Study-wide results and caveats: In all likelihood, a cluster of highly shared sequence variants was a sequencing artifact. Other equally common chains were less clonally expanded than HLA-associated TCR beta chains, a later analysis showed. For most subjects, TCR beta sequences were reported to predict HLA-A and HLA-B alleles with accuracy.

13 Jbeta primers and 60 Vbeta primers were used for the PCR. Measured with immunoSEQ multiplex PCR; TCRdb has only the in-frame clones, and not every one. This sample yields more than 150,000 clones, of which about four fifths are seen a single time; 1% belongs to the top ten. The receptor was derived from a woman aged 45-59 years in good health and CMV-seropositive. The chain employs TRBV2 and TRBJ1-2; 8 bases match TRBD1. The sequenced sample was PBMCs. The CDR3 nucleotides read TGTGCCAGCAGGGCCACAGGGGGAGATGGCTACACCTTC. Residues: CASRATGGDGYTF.